These 27 T cell receptor beta chains came from one sample sequenced in a study of cytomegalovirus exposure and HLA in healthy donors. Using immunoSEQ multiplex PCR, the repertoire was profiled, and TCRdb retains in-frame clones only, with some absent. Here the sample spans roughly 50,000 clones, roughly 90% being singletons. Sequencing was performed on PBMCs. These receptors all stem from a man in his late teens or twenties in good health and CMV-seronegative.

This chain uses TRBV5-1 with TRBJ2-1, with D possibly being TRBD2 (5 bases). V was shortened by 4 bases and J by 8 bases, with 13 bases between the two germline ends. Germline assignment: CDR1 SGHRS and CDR2 YFSETQ. CDR3 length: 13 amino acids. CDR3 in amino acids: CASSPLLEDEQFF. CDR3 DNA sequence: TGCGCCAGCAGCCCCTTGCTGGAGGATGAGCAGTTCTTC. Complete variable domain (other parts from reference TRBV5-1 and TRBJ2-1): KAGVTQTPRYLIKTRGQQVTLSCSPISGHRSVSWYQQTPGQGLQFLFEYFSETQRNKGNFPGRFSGRQFSNSRSEMNVSTLELGDSALYLCASSPLLEDEQFFGPGTRLTVL.

The chain employs TRBV5-6 and TRBJ1-1; D is perhaps TRBD1 (5 bases). CDR3 length equals 14 residues. Trimming left V 2 bases short and J 4 bases short, with 12 bases between. The germline V gene has CDR1 SGHDT and CDR2 YYEEEE. The DNA for the CDR3 is TGTGCCAGCAGCTTATTCCAGGGCGGCACTGAAGCTTTCTTT. This encodes CASSLFQGGTEAFF.

The V call is TRBV28, the J call TRBJ1-1, with TRBD1 matching over 7 bases. The CDR3 runs to 12 residues. Germline V gene lookup returns CDR1 MDHEN and CDR2 SYDVKM. Losses at the gene ends were 10 bases for V and 6 bases for J; bases not matched to a gene: 8. The CDR3 DNA sequence: TGTGCCACGACCGGAGGGGGCGCTGAAGCTTTCTTT. Its protein product is CATTGGGAEAFF. Together with reference TRBV28 and TRBJ1-1, the CDR3 gives the full variable domain: DVKVTQSSRYLVKRTGEKVFLECVQDMDHENMFWYRQDPGLGLRLIYFSYDVKMKEKGDIPEGYSVSREKKERFSLILESASTNQTSMYLCATTGGGAEAFFGQGTRLTVV.

The chain joins TRBV27 to TRBJ2-1; 10 bases match TRBD2. The CDR3 has 18 amino acids. Germline V lookup: CDR1 MNHEY, CDR2 SMNVEV (reference sequence). V gave up 5 bases and J gave up 1 base; unmatched junction bases: 11. The CDR3 DNA reads as TGTGCCAGCAGTCCCCTAGCGGGAGAGAGGAAATCCTACAATGAGCAGTTCTTC. Amino acids: CASSPLAGERKSYNEQFF.

The rearrangement uses TRBV5-1 and TRBJ2-3, with 7 bases matching TRBD2. J lost 1 base, V lost 2 bases, and 19 bases had no gene match. This CDR3 has 20 residues. Per the germline V gene, CDR1 is SGHRS and CDR2 is YFSETQ. The CDR3 is CASSFIGREPWVSGTDTQYF. The CDR3 DNA is TGCGCCAGCAGCTTCATTGGGCGGGAGCCTTGGGTTTCGGGCACAGATACGCAGTATTTT.

This clone was counted once. The gene calls are TRBV15 and TRBJ2-7; 8 nucleotides match TRBD1. The CDR3 contains 14 residues. Germline loops: CDR1 LNHNV, CDR2 YYDKDF (reference sequence). V dropped 4 bases and J dropped 3; count of bases not matched to a gene: 5. CDR3 in amino acids: CATSTGQGSYEQYF. The CDR3 DNA sequence: TGTGCCACCAGCACCGGACAGGGAAGCTACGAGCAGTACTTC.

The CDR3 reads CASSHQGQGISATQYF. Here the CDR3 DNA reads TGTGCCAGCAGTCACCAGGGACAGGGAATTTCAGCGACCCAGTACTTC. The chain joins TRBV28 to TRBJ2-5; TRBD1 matches at 9 bases. CDR1 and CDR2 from the germline V gene are MDHEN and SYDVKM. V gave up 5 bases and J gave up 7 bases; unmatched junction bases: 14. The CDR3 runs 16 residues.

V gene TRBV29-1 combines with J gene TRBJ2-5; 7 nucleotides line up with TRBD2. The CDR3 length is 15 residues. Unmatched junction bases numbered 13, after V lost 4 bases and J lost 5 bases. CDR1 and CDR2 (germline): SQVTM, ANQGSEA. The CDR3 DNA follows: TGCAGCGTTGTTCTTGGGCGGGAGATTGGCGAGACCCAGTACTTC. The encoded protein is CSVVLGREIGETQYF.

V gene TRBV28 combines with J gene TRBJ1-3; 10 bases line up with TRBD1. Unmatched junction bases numbered 7, after V lost 3 bases and J lost 2 bases. The CDR3 length is 17 residues. Germline CDR1 is MDHEN and CDR2 is SYDVKM. The CDR3 spells CASSLLTGTGAGNTIYF. Written as DNA, the CDR3 is TGTGCCAGCAGTTTGTTAACGGGGACAGGGGCTGGAAACACCATATATTTT.

The V and J genes are TRBV27 and TRBJ1-2; a weak D match, TRBD1 (6 bases). Germline V gives CDR1 MNHEY, CDR2 SMNVEV (reference sequence). The CDR3 covers 13 residues. V lost 5 bases and J lost 8, with 15 bases in between. The CDR3 region is CASSHQGRGGYTF. In nucleotides, the CDR3 is TGTGCCAGCAGTCATCAGGGGAGAGGAGGCTACACCTTC.

The chain combines TRBV13 with TRBJ2-5, with 9 bases aligning to TRBD2. V dropped 4 bases and J dropped 4; count of bases not matched to a gene: 13. This CDR3 comprises 17 residues. In germline, CDR1 is PRHDT, CDR2 FYEKMQ (reference sequence). In nucleotides, the CDR3 is TGTGCCAGCAGCTCCCCGGGACTAGCTCGTTCAGGAGAGACCCAGTACTTC. Translated, it gives CASSSPGLARSGETQYF.

V gene TRBV27 combines with J gene TRBJ2-7; possibly TRBD1 for D (5 bases). The V gene lost 6 bases and the J gene lost 0 bases, with 21 bases spanning the gap. Germline-derived CDR1 and CDR2 are MNHEY and SMNVEV (reference sequence). This CDR3 has 17 amino acids. The CDR3 bases are TGTGCCAGCAGCTCCTTACCCCAGGGTGGGTACTCCTACGAGCAGTACTTC. Encoded protein: CASSSLPQGGYSYEQYF.

This clone appeared once. This chain links TRBV27 with TRBJ2-7, with D possibly being TRBD2 (5 bases). The CDR3 runs to 15 residues. V was trimmed by 4 bases and J by 4 bases, leaving 17 bases between them. The germline V gene encodes CDR1 MNHEY and CDR2 SMNVEV (reference sequence). DNA for the CDR3: TGTGCCAGCAGTTCCCGGACCGGGAAAAGTTACGAGCAGTACTTC. Translating it yields CASSSRTGKSYEQYF.

The chain links TRBV6-5 to TRBJ1-1, with D uncertain. The CDR3 is 13 amino acids. V shed 6 bases and J shed 1 base, with 9 bases lying between them. CDR1 and CDR2 (germline): MNHEY, SVGAGI. The CDR3 DNA reads TGTGCCAGCAGACTGGACTGGAACACTGAAGCTTTCTTT. Translation gives CASRLDWNTEAFF.

The J gene is TRBJ2-5, the V gene TRBV11-1; 8 bases align to TRBD1. V shed 5 bases, J shed 5 bases, and the junction held 1 base outside the gene matches. The germline gives CDR1 SGHAT, CDR2 FQDESV (reference sequence). The CDR3 totals 12 residues. CDR3 nucleotide sequence: TGTGCCAGCAGCCGGGACAGGGAGACCCAGTACTTC. Residues: CASSRDRETQYF.

The table lists this clone with a few counts. The V and J genes are TRBV29-1 and TRBJ2-7; 7 bases agree with TRBD2. The CDR3 sequence is 14 residues long. Germline V gene lookup returns CDR1 SQVTM and CDR2 ANQGSEA. J gave up 4 bases and V 6 bases, and 12 bases lay outside the gene matches. CDR3 in DNA: TGCAGCGTCGAACTGGCCGGGGGGAATTACGAGCAGTACTTC. Its protein product is CSVELAGGNYEQYF.

The chain uses TRBV4-3 and TRBJ2-1; weak D call: TRBD2 (6 bases). Germline V lookup: CDR1 LGHNA, CDR2 YSLEER. The V and J ends lost 1 base and 8 bases respectively, with 15 bases between them. This CDR3 has 15 residues. The CDR3 DNA follows: TGCGCCAGCAGCCAAGTGGCTAGCGACTGGGATGAGCAGTTCTTC. Translation: CASSQVASDWDEQFF.

V and J are TRBV7-6 and TRBJ2-5; 8 bases fit TRBD1. From germline, CDR1 is SGHVS and CDR2 FNYEAQ. The CDR3 extends over 14 amino acids. J was trimmed by 5 bases and V by 4 bases; bases with no gene match: 6. CDR3 in DNA: TGTGCCAGCAGCTCCTACACAGGGGGGGAGACCCAGTACTTC. It yields the protein CASSSYTGGETQYF.

The chain employs TRBV6-1 and TRBJ2-7; 7 nucleotides agree with TRBD1. J lost 0 bases, V lost 6 bases, and 5 bases had no gene match. Germline V gene lookup returns CDR1 MNHNS and CDR2 SASEGT. This CDR3 has 14 residues. The CDR3, as DNA: TGTGCCAGCAGGACTCGGGACAGCTCCTACGAGCAGTACTTC. It translates to CASRTRDSSYEQYF.

The chain has TRBV7-3 and TRBJ2-7; TRBD1 is a possible D gene (6 bases). This CDR3 contains 13 residues. Trimming left V 3 bases short and J 5 bases short, with 11 bases between. Looked up from germline, CDR1 is SGHTA and CDR2 is FQGTGA. The CDR3 nucleotides are TGTGCCAGCAGCTTCACAGGGTCCGACGAGCAGTACTTC. Its protein is CASSFTGSDEQYF.

The V gene is TRBV7-8, the J gene TRBJ2-3, with D possibly being TRBD2 (6 bases). This CDR3 contains 15 residues. V was trimmed by 8 bases and J by 2 bases, leaving 17 bases between them. Germline-derived CDR1 and CDR2 are SGHVS and FQNEAQ. The CDR3 DNA reads TGTGCCAGCGGCAAAGCGGGTTCCTTCACAGATACGCAGTATTTT. This sequence encodes CASGKAGSFTDTQYF.

In its sample, this clone was seen a few times. The chain couples TRBV27 to TRBJ2-2; 9 bases match TRBD2. This CDR3 comprises 17 residues. Germline CDR1 and CDR2: MNHEY and SMNVEV (reference sequence). Unmatched junction bases numbered 8, after V lost 2 bases and J lost 4 bases. CDR3 sequence: CASSLKYAGGSTGELFF. In DNA form, the CDR3 reads TGTGCCAGCAGTTTAAAATACGCGGGAGGGTCCACCGGGGAGCTGTTTTTT.

A word on this clone: The junction departs from germline at one end; a sequencing error may be responsible. The chain recombines TRBV7-6 with TRBJ2-7; possible D gene TRBD2, 6 bases. The CDR3 is made up of 16 amino acids. Germline V gives CDR1 SGHVS, CDR2 FNYEAQ. The CDR3 region is CASSLTPGGDSNEQYF. CDR3 coding DNA: TGTGCCAGCAGCCTCACACCCGGCGGGGACTCCAACGAGCAGTACTTC.

The chain joins TRBV6-1 to TRBJ1-2; perhaps TRBD1 as D (6 bases). CDR1 and CDR2 from the germline V gene are MNHNS and SASEGT. The CDR3 is made up of 14 amino acids. Trimming cost V 5 bases and J 4 bases, with 14 bases left between them. CDR3: CASSREGEGYGYTF. Written as DNA, the CDR3 is TGTGCCAGCAGTAGAGAGGGGGAGGGCTATGGCTACACCTTC.

This chain links TRBV6-4 with TRBJ2-3, with D possibly being TRBD2 (6 bases). Germline loops: CDR1 MRHNA, CDR2 SNTAGT. V dropped 0 bases and J dropped 1 base, with 11 bases sitting between them. This CDR3 comprises 16 residues. In DNA form, the CDR3 reads TGTGCCAGCAGTGACTCGGTAGCTAGCGGCACAGATACGCAGTATTTT. Protein: CASSDSVASGTDTQYF.

The chain joins TRBV6-6 to TRBJ2-7; 7 nucleotides line up with TRBD1. The CDR3 extends over 14 amino acids. From germline, CDR1 is MNHNY and CDR2 SVGAGI (reference sequence). The V and J ends lost 2 bases and 6 bases, in that order; junction bases with no gene match: 7. CDR3 coding DNA: TGTGCCAGCAGTTACGGGACAGTTTCTTCCGAGCAGTACTTC. Translated, it gives CASSYGTVSSEQYF.

V and J are TRBV5-8 and TRBJ2-4; TRBD1 matches at 8 bases. Trimming removed 2 bases from V and 9 bases from J; junction bases left unmatched: 4. Germline CDR1 reads SGHTS; CDR2 reads YDEGEE. CDR3 length: 13 residues. Here the CDR3 reads CASSLTTGGIQYF. CDR3 nucleotide sequence: TGTGCCAGCAGCTTAACCACAGGGGGCATTCAGTACTTC.